These 27 T cell receptor beta chains came from one sample sequenced in a study of control samples from healthy donors and cancer patients. Clones were read by immunoSEQ multiplex PCR, and TCRdb kept only the in-frame ones, dropping some. The sample gives 60,000 to 70,000 clones, 85% of which show up once; approximately 5% is in the top ten. The source material was blood. All receptors come from a man aged 35 to 55 in good health.

This sequence joins TRBV14 and TRBJ1-1, with TRBD1 identical over 7 bases. The CDR3 consists of 12 residues. Looked up from germline, CDR1 is SGHDN and CDR2 is FVKESK. V lost 4 bases to trimming and J lost 9 bases; unmatched junction nucleotides: 5. In nucleotides, the CDR3 is TGTGCCAGCAGCCGGGAGGGGGCTCAAGCTTTCTTT. Translating gives CASSREGAQAFF.

V gene TRBV2 combines with J gene TRBJ1-1; D gene uncertain. CDR1 is SNHLY, CDR2 FYNNEI, per germline. This CDR3 contains 11 residues. The germline V and J ends were trimmed by 6 bases and 5 bases, with 7 bases remaining between them. The CDR3 DNA is TGTGCCAGCAGCCCGAGGACTGAAGCTTTCTTT. It specifies CASSPRTEAFF.

The chain combines TRBV18 with TRBJ2-7; D uncertain. This CDR3 comprises 15 residues. The V gene's germline CDR1 is KGHSH and CDR2 LQKENI. V was pared by 1 base and J by 0 bases, with 10 bases between. The CDR3 region is CASSPQYESSYEQYF. CDR3 sequence (DNA): TGTGCCAGCTCACCACAATATGAGAGCTCCTACGAGCAGTACTTC.

The rearrangement joins TRBV30 to TRBJ2-7; 8 bases line up with TRBD1. This CDR3 region has 11 residues. The J segment lost 5 bases and the V segment lost 4 bases, leaving 1 base of the junction unmatched. Per the germline V gene, CDR1 is GTSNPN and CDR2 is SVGIG (reference sequence). CDR3 sequence (DNA): TGTGCCTGGACAGGGGGCAACGAGCAGTACTTC. This gives the protein CAWTGGNEQYF.

This chain connects TRBV4-3 to TRBJ1-1; no firm D call. There are 17 residues in the CDR3. Trimming removed 7 bases from V and 1 base from J, with 22 bases in between. Germline V CDR1 and CDR2: LGHNA, YSLEER. The chain's CDR3 is CASTRRFGGVGNTEAFF. The DNA of the CDR3 is TGCGCCAGCACGAGGAGGTTTGGCGGGGTCGGGAACACTGAAGCTTTCTTT.

This clone was recorded only once. The chain uses TRBV7-3 and TRBJ2-7; D is possibly TRBD2 (6 bases). This CDR3 spans 15 amino acids. CDR1 is SGHTA, CDR2 FQGTGA, per germline. The V and J ends lost 5 bases and 3 bases respectively, with 17 bases between them. CDR3 nucleotides: TGTGCCAGCAGCAATTCGGGAGACTTTCGCTACGAGCAGTACTTC. Its translation: CASSNSGDFRYEQYF.

This clone was picked up a small number of times. The chain couples TRBV4-3 to TRBJ1-6; D gene ambiguous. Trimming stripped 3 bases from V and 8 bases from J, with 8 bases between. The CDR3 is 13 residues long. Germline loops: CDR1 LGHNA, CDR2 YSLEER. The CDR3 is CASSQRRDSPLHF. CDR3 DNA: TGCGCCAGCAGCCAGAGACGGGATTCACCCCTCCACTTT.

CDR3 amino acids: CASSLSIANGYTF. As DNA, the CDR3 is TGTGCCAGCAGTTTATCGATAGCAAATGGCTACACCTTC. The chain is built from TRBV27 and TRBJ1-2; D not certain. CDR1 MNHEY and CDR2 SMNVEV come from the germline V gene (reference sequence). The V gene lost 0 bases and the J gene lost 6 bases, with 8 bases spanning the gap. CDR3 length equals 13 residues.

This chain links TRBV4-1 with TRBJ1-1; no clear D. The CDR3 covers 16 residues. Trimming cost V 0 bases and J 5 bases, with 16 bases left between them. Germline CDR1 and CDR2: MGHRA and YSYEKL. This chain's CDR3 is CASSQDRPVFGTEAFF. CDR3 DNA sequence: TGCGCCAGCAGCCAAGATCGACCGGTATTTGGGACTGAAGCTTTCTTT.

V and J are TRBV6-5 and TRBJ1-2; D possibly corresponds to TRBD1 (6 bases). CDR1 is MNHEY and CDR2 is SVGAGI in the germline V gene. Deletions cut 6 bases from V and 6 bases from J, with 14 bases between. The CDR3 spans 13 residues. CDR3 sequence (DNA): TGTGCCAGCAGCCCCCGGGACAAAGATGGCTACACCTTC. As protein: CASSPRDKDGYTF.

CDR3 DNA sequence: TGTGCCAGCAGCTCCCCCCGGGACGGAAACACTGAAGCTTTCTTT. Translation gives CASSSPRDGNTEAFF. The V call is TRBV7-3, the J call TRBJ1-1; D possibly corresponds to TRBD1 (5 bases). This CDR3 region has 15 residues. Trimming stripped 4 bases from V and 2 bases from J, with 14 bases between. Germline-derived CDR1 and CDR2 are SGHTA and FQGTGA.

V usage is TRBV30 and J usage is TRBJ1-4; 9 bases map to TRBD1. Germline loops: CDR1 GTSNPN, CDR2 SVGIG (reference sequence). The ends lost 0 bases at V and 10 bases at J; junction bases unmatched: 6. CDR3 length: 14 amino acids. CDR3 amino acids: CAWSVRDRVGKLFF. DNA of the CDR3: TGTGCCTGGAGTGTAAGGGACAGGGTAGGAAAACTGTTTTTT.

V is TRBV7-2 and J is TRBJ1-3; D remains ambiguous. The CDR3 extends over 15 amino acids. Germline CDR1 reads SGHTA; CDR2 reads FQGNSA. V was pared by 1 base and J by 0 bases, with 7 bases between. This CDR3 reads CASSLVRDSGNTIYF. The DNA of the CDR3 is TGTGCCAGCAGCTTAGTGAGGGACTCTGGAAACACCATATATTTT.

J is TRBJ1-2 and V is TRBV3-1 (or the pseudogene TRBV3-2), with D hard to call. The CDR3 extends over 12 amino acids. In germline, CDR1 is LGHDT, CDR2 YNNKEL (reference sequence). V gave up 5 bases and J gave up 3 bases, with 7 bases separating them. In DNA, the CDR3 is TGTGCCAGCAGCTCGCAGGACTATGGCTACACCTTC. Encoded protein: CASSSQDYGYTF.

The V and J genes are TRBV29-1 and TRBJ2-2, with D perhaps given as TRBD1 or TRBD2 (5 bases each). Germline CDR1 and CDR2: SQVTM and ANQGSEA. V lost 6 bases to trimming and J lost 5 bases, with 19 bases between them. The CDR3 contains 15 residues. CDR3 protein: CSVAGGASWTGELFF. CDR3 bases: TGCAGCGTGGCGGGTGGGGCGAGCTGGACCGGGGAGCTGTTTTTT.

The rearrangement links TRBV5-1 to TRBJ2-5; 11 bases are a match to TRBD2. Germline V lookup: CDR1 SGHRS, CDR2 YFSETQ. V shed 6 bases, J shed 2 bases, and the junction held 6 bases outside the gene matches. The CDR3 spans 15 residues. The CDR3 loop reads CASTVGTSGQETQYF. Here the CDR3 DNA reads TGCGCCAGCACCGTGGGGACTAGCGGACAAGAGACCCAGTACTTC.

The chain uses TRBV19 and TRBJ2-1; possibly TRBD2 for D (5 bases). The CDR3 has 13 amino acids. CDR1 and CDR2 from the germline V gene are LNHDA and SQIVND (reference sequence). V was cut by 5 bases and J by 5 bases, with 10 bases left in between. CDR3 sequence (DNA): TGTGCCAGTAGTGCTTCCGGGAACAATGAGCAGTTCTTC. Translated: CASSASGNNEQFF.

The CDR3, as DNA: TGTGCCAGCAACCTCCGGGGCGGGAGGGATTGGTCACCCCTCCACTTT. It yields the protein CASNLRGGRDWSPLHF. This chain links TRBV2 with TRBJ1-6; D is possibly TRBD1 (5 bases). From germline, CDR1 is SNHLY and CDR2 FYNNEI. The CDR3 loop spans 16 amino acids. Trimming left V 7 bases short and J 10 bases short, with 23 bases between.

This clone was seen a handful of times. V usage is TRBV5-6 and J usage is TRBJ2-7; TRBD2 matches 8 bases. This CDR3 is built from 14 residues. V dropped 1 base and J dropped 6; count of bases not matched to a gene: 6. In germline, CDR1 is SGHDT, CDR2 YYEEEE. Written as DNA, the CDR3 is TGTGCCAGCAGCTTGACACCCAGCGGGGGCGAGCAGTACTTC. Its protein is CASSLTPSGGEQYF.

In its sample, this clone was seen once. V is TRBV11-2 and J is TRBJ2-2; no definite D call. The V gene lost 2 bases and the J gene lost 4 bases, with 14 bases spanning the gap. The CDR3 runs to 16 residues. Germline V gene sequence: CDR1 SGHAT, CDR2 FQNNGV. The CDR3 nucleotides are TGTGCCAGCAGCTTACGAGGTGTTGTTGGCACCGGGGAGCTGTTTTTT. It is translated as CASSLRGVVGTGELFF. Together with reference TRBV11-2 and TRBJ2-2, the CDR3 gives the full variable domain: EAGVAQSPRYKIIEKRQSVAFWCNPISGHATLYWYQQILGQGPKLLIQFQNNGVVDDSQLPKDRFSAERLKGVDSTLKIQPAKLEDSAVYLCASSLRGVVGTGELFFGEGSRLTVL.

The chain has TRBV19 and TRBJ1-5; TRBD1 is a possible D gene (6 bases). CDR1 and CDR2 (germline): LNHDA, SQIVND (reference sequence). V lost 4 bases and J 4 bases, leaving 8 bases between the germline ends. This CDR3 contains 13 residues. The CDR3 nucleotides read TGTGCCAGTAGTAAGCAGGGGAATCAGCCCCAGCATTTT. This codes for CASSKQGNQPQHF.

J is TRBJ2-7 and V is TRBV9; possible D gene TRBD2, 6 bases. Germline CDR1 is SGDLS and CDR2 is YYNGEE. Trimming removed 0 bases at V and 7 bases at J, with 8 bases between. This CDR3 contains 12 residues. The CDR3 loop is CASSVGGREQYF. In DNA, the CDR3 is TGTGCCAGCAGCGTAGGAGGGAGGGAGCAGTACTTC.

The chain recombines TRBV4-3 with TRBJ1-1; D perhaps matches TRBD1 (5 bases). Trimming took 5 bases from V and 4 from J, leaving 20 bases between them. Germline V gives CDR1 LGHNA, CDR2 YSLEER. The CDR3 is 16 residues long. The CDR3 coding sequence is TGCGCCAGCAGCTTGCGTCGGGGGGTATCGGTCACTGAAGCTTTCTTT. Encoded protein: CASSLRRGVSVTEAFF.

This rearrangement joins TRBV7-2 to TRBJ2-2; D possibly corresponds to TRBD2 (5 bases). The CDR3 loop spans 16 amino acids. V was shortened by 2 bases and J by 0 bases, with 10 bases between the two germline ends. The germline gives CDR1 SGHTA, CDR2 FQGNSA. The CDR3 sequence: CASSLFWTANTGELFF. DNA of the CDR3: TGTGCCAGCAGCTTATTCTGGACTGCGAACACCGGGGAGCTGTTTTTT.

The genes are TRBV7-8 and TRBJ2-7, with 11 bases aligning to TRBD2. V lost 6 bases, J lost 3 bases, and 4 bases stayed unmatched. CDR1 and CDR2 (germline): SGHVS, FQNEAQ. This CDR3 region has 14 residues. CDR3 sequence reads: CASSTSGRSYEQYF. The CDR3, as DNA: TGTGCCAGCAGTACTAGCGGGAGAAGCTACGAGCAGTACTTC.

The chain recombines TRBV27 with TRBJ2-7, with 10 bases that match TRBD2. From germline, CDR1 is MNHEY and CDR2 SMNVEV (reference sequence). The J segment lost 6 bases and the V segment lost 3 bases, leaving 5 bases of the junction unmatched. The CDR3 is made up of 14 amino acids. The CDR3 DNA reads TGTGCCAGCAGTTTTGTTCTAGCGGGAGCCGAGCAGTACTTC. It translates to CASSFVLAGAEQYF.

The chain combines TRBV18 with TRBJ2-4, with D perhaps TRBD2 (5 bases). The CDR3 is 17 amino acids. The germline V and J ends were trimmed by 2 bases and 0 bases, with 14 bases remaining between them. The V gene's germline CDR1 is KGHSH and CDR2 LQKENI. DNA of the CDR3: TGTGCCAGCTCACCAATGGTACTAGATAAAGCCAAAAACATTCAGTACTTC. The encoded protein is CASSPMVLDKAKNIQYF.